This record concerns one T cell receptor beta chain sequence. No antigen is known for it. This CDR3 contains 14 residues. The V gene lost 6 bases and the J gene lost 2 bases, with 13 bases spanning the gap. Germline V gene data show CDR1 as MNHEY and CDR2 as SMNVEV (reference sequence). The investigators isolated CD4+ and CD8+ cells by positive magnetic bead selection and checked their purity by flow cytometry. Clones were sequenced by immunoSEQ multiplex PCR, and TCRdb holds only the in-frame ones, with some missing. The sample consists of about 20,000 clones, about 82% of them appearing once. This sample is drawn from a study of somatic mutations in cytotoxic T cells in rheumatoid arthritis. Study observations and caveats: Levels of CD8+ T-cell clonality in rheumatoid arthritis patients were statistically indistinguishable from those seen in age-matched healthy controls, with no significant difference. In about an eighth of the 65 patients, the largest CD8+ clone exceeded 20% of CD8+ cells. Patients with rheumatoid arthritis showed a slight underrepresentation of TRBV07, a finding that was never subjected to any adjustment for multiple comparisons.

This clonotype was obtained from a woman in her forties or fifties in good health. The chain recombines TRBV27 with TRBJ2-5; possible D gene TRBD2, 7 bases. Sequencing was carried out using CD8+ T cells sorted from blood. Here the CDR3 DNA reads TGTGCCAGCAGCCTACAGGGAGGGCAAGAGACCCAGTACTTC. This translates into CASSLQGGQETQYF.